The 26 T cell receptor beta chains given below trace back to one sample, sequenced in a study of T cell changes during pregnancy in multiple sclerosis (dated by TCRdb to between 2018 and 2020). Library method: the immunoSEQ multiplex PCR assay. Imported from immuneACCESS, the table was reduced by TCRdb to in-frame sequences with V and J called. These copies leave out some clones; in studies compared against another copy, an unresolved V gene accounts for under half, and the cause of the remainder is not known. This sample gives tens of thousands of clones in total; around 90% of them show up just once. The ten most abundant clones make up around 8% of the sample. The sample here was CD8+ T cells from peripheral blood mononuclear cells, taken before pregnancy. The receptors here all came from a female donor with multiple sclerosis, enrolled in a pregnancy study.

The J gene is TRBJ1-5, the V gene TRBV4-2; possible D gene TRBD1, 5 bases. The CDR3 sequence is 17 residues long. The V and J ends lost 0 bases and 7 bases respectively, with 19 bases between them. CDR1 is LGHNA, CDR2 YNFKEQ, per germline. The CDR3 region is CASSQDPQGQGGQPQHF. CDR3 sequence (DNA): TGTGCCAGCAGCCAAGACCCCCAGGGCCAGGGTGGACAGCCCCAGCATTTT.

The rearrangement links TRBV7-9 to TRBJ1-1; D gene uncertain. The V gene lost 2 bases and the J gene lost 1 base, with 11 bases spanning the gap. CDR3 length: 15 residues. Germline V gene sequence: CDR1 SEHNR, CDR2 FQNEAQ (reference sequence). CDR3 residues: CASSLIWAENTEAFF. The DNA of the CDR3 is TGTGCCAGCAGCTTAATCTGGGCCGAGAACACTGAAGCTTTCTTT.

The V and J genes are TRBV6-5 and TRBJ2-2; D ambiguous. The CDR3 contains 13 residues. V lost 0 bases to trimming and J lost 8 bases, with 7 bases between them. Germline V lookup: CDR1 MNHEY, CDR2 SVGAGI. The CDR3 loop is CASSYSLVGELFF. CDR3 sequence (DNA): TGTGCCAGCAGTTACTCCCTTGTGGGGGAGCTGTTTTTT.

J is TRBJ2-3 and V is TRBV7-3; no clear D. V was pared by 0 bases and J by 0 bases, with 7 bases between. Germline assignment: CDR1 SGHTA and CDR2 FQGTGA. This CDR3 contains 15 residues. The CDR3, as DNA: TGTGCCAGCAGCTTAACGACTGCTAGCACAGATACGCAGTATTTT. This encodes CASSLTTASTDTQYF.

The gene calls are TRBV7-9 and TRBJ1-1; D is perhaps TRBD1 (6 bases). With 7 bases removed from V and 9 bases from J, the gap between germline ends came to 24 bases. The CDR3 length is 15 residues. Germline values: CDR1 SEHNR, CDR2 FQNEAQ (reference sequence). The CDR3 nucleotides are TGTGCCAGCACCCCCGAGTTCTGGCCAGGGGAGAAAGCTTTCTTT. Its protein is CASTPEFWPGEKAFF.

The count of this clone is one. The genes are TRBV6-5 and TRBJ2-7; the D is unclear. Looked up from germline, CDR1 is MNHEY and CDR2 is SVGAGI. V gave up 2 bases and J gave up 0 bases, with 11 bases separating them. This CDR3 region has 15 residues. CDR3 coding DNA: TGTGCCAGCAGTTACCATTTGGCATCCTCCTACGAGCAGTACTTC. This gives the protein CASSYHLASSYEQYF.

The V gene is TRBV2, the J gene TRBJ2-1; a weak D match, TRBD1 (7 bases). CDR1 and CDR2 (germline): SNHLY, FYNNEI. CDR3 length: 16 residues. Trimming took off 3 bases at V and 6 bases at J, with 18 bases between the two ends. This CDR3 reads CASSDAWRRGLNEQFF. CDR3 coding DNA: TGTGCCAGCAGTGATGCTTGGCGGAGGGGGCTCAATGAGCAGTTCTTC.

V and J are TRBV6-4 and TRBJ2-3; 8 bases map to TRBD2. The CDR3 is made up of 14 amino acids. V was pared by 6 bases and J by 4 bases, with 6 bases of the junction left unmatched. Germline V gene sequence: CDR1 MRHNA, CDR2 SNTAGT. The CDR3 is CASSGGAAADTQYF. The CDR3 DNA follows: TGTGCCAGCAGCGGGGGGGCCGCGGCAGATACGCAGTATTTT.

This clone was seen once. This CDR3 is CASSQDAGWTEAFF. The CDR3 coding sequence is TGCGCCAGCAGCCAAGATGCAGGATGGACTGAAGCTTTCTTT. The V and J genes are TRBV4-3 and TRBJ1-1; D remains unclear. The germline CDR1 and CDR2 sequences are LGHNA and YSLEER. This CDR3 spans 14 amino acids. V gave up 0 bases and J gave up 5 bases, with 10 bases separating them.

The genes are TRBV7-9 and TRBJ1-2; TRBD1 matches at 8 bases. CDR1 and CDR2 (germline): SEHNR, FQNEAQ (reference sequence). V shed 1 base, J shed 8 bases, and the junction held 12 bases outside the gene matches. The CDR3 runs 16 residues. In nucleotides, the CDR3 is TGTGCCAGCAGCTTAGAAATAAGGTCGGGGACAGGAGGCTACACCTTC. This encodes CASSLEIRSGTGGYTF.

This chain links TRBV19 with TRBJ1-6; D gene unclear. Germline V CDR1 and CDR2: LNHDA, SQIVND (reference sequence). The CDR3 contains 17 residues. V dropped 1 base and J dropped 0 bases, with 10 bases sitting between them. In DNA form, the CDR3 reads TGTGCCAGTAGTATAGGGCGGCTGAGCTCCTATAATTCACCCCTCCACTTT. It specifies CASSIGRLSSYNSPLHF.

This clone was recorded once. This chain connects TRBV19 to TRBJ1-1; possible D gene TRBD1, 5 bases. This CDR3 spans 14 amino acids. The germline V and J ends were trimmed by 6 bases and 6 bases, with 17 bases remaining between them. The V gene's germline CDR1 is LNHDA and CDR2 SQIVND (reference sequence). CDR3 bases: TGTGCCAGTAGAGACGAAGCAGGGTTCTCTGAAGCTTTCTTT. Residues: CASRDEAGFSEAFF.

This chain connects TRBV9 to TRBJ2-7; TRBD1 is a possible D gene (5 bases). Germline assignment: CDR1 SGDLS and CDR2 YYNGEE. V was clipped by 3 bases and J by 0 bases, with 16 bases between them. The CDR3 spans 16 residues. The CDR3 sequence is CASSAHPARGSYEQYF. In DNA, the CDR3 is TGTGCCAGCAGCGCCCATCCCGCTAGGGGCTCCTACGAGCAGTACTTC.

The DNA of the CDR3 is TGCGCCAGCGACCGGACAGTCACGGCGACAGATACGCAGTATTTT. Its translation is CASDRTVTATDTQYF. The chain uses TRBV4-1 and TRBJ2-3; possible D gene TRBD1, 6 bases. Germline lookup yields CDR1 MGHRA and CDR2 YSYEKL. The CDR3 loop spans 15 amino acids. V was pared by 8 bases and J by 3 bases, with 18 bases between.

The chain links TRBV6-4 to TRBJ1-2, with D tentatively TRBD1 (5 bases). Germline V gives CDR1 MRHNA, CDR2 SNTAGT. Trimming left V 0 bases short and J 3 bases short, with 8 bases between. The CDR3 sequence is 14 residues long. The DNA of the CDR3 is TGTGCCAGCAGTGACTCCGTCAGGGACTATGGCTACACCTTC. As protein: CASSDSVRDYGYTF.

V and J are TRBV28 and TRBJ1-2; TRBD1 matches 7 bases. The CDR3 totals 15 residues. Germline CDR1 reads MDHEN; CDR2 reads SYDVKM. Trimming at V came to 2 bases and at J to 4 bases, leaving 7 bases not matched to a gene. The CDR3 DNA reads TGTGCCAGCAGTTTAACGGGAGGGGGCTTCTATGGCTACACCTTC. This translates into CASSLTGGGFYGYTF.

The chain is built from TRBV7-9 and TRBJ1-2, with D perhaps matching TRBD1 (5 bases). The V end lost 5 bases, the J end lost 5 bases, and 18 bases lay between the germline ends. Per germline, CDR1 SEHNR and CDR2 FQNEAQ (reference sequence). CDR3 length: 15 residues. The CDR3 loop is CASSDLGAGNYGYTF. CDR3 sequence (DNA): TGTGCCAGCAGCGATCTTGGGGCAGGGAATTATGGCTACACCTTC. Drawing the rest from reference TRBV7-9 and TRBJ1-2, the complete variable domain is DTGVSQNPRHKITKRGQNVTFRCDPISEHNRLYWYRQTLGQGPEFLTYFQNEAQLEKSRLLSDRFSAERPKGSFSTLEIQRTEQGDSAMYLCASSDLGAGNYGYTFGSGTRLTVV.

This chain links TRBV10-1 with TRBJ1-1, with D possibly TRBD1 on 5 matching bases. Germline V gives CDR1 WNHNN, CDR2 SYGVQD (reference sequence). Trimming stripped 3 bases from V and 3 bases from J, with 8 bases between. The length of the CDR3 is 13 residues. CDR3 DNA: TGCGCCAGCAGTGACCCGGGGGACACTGAAGCTTTCTTT. Translated, it gives CASSDPGDTEAFF.

Regarding this clone: Other DNA sequences in the same sample also yield this CDR3. The chain employs TRBV9 and TRBJ1-3; D possibly corresponds to TRBD1 (6 bases). CDR1 and CDR2 from the germline V gene are SGDLS and YYNGEE. Trimming pared 0 bases from V and 2 bases from J, leaving 9 bases between. This CDR3 spans 15 amino acids. Written as DNA, the CDR3 is TGTGCCAGCAGCGTAGGGGGGGGCCCTGGAAACACCATATATTTT. It codes for CASSVGGGPGNTIYF.

The chain carries TRBV30 and TRBJ2-3, with D unresolved. The V end was cut by 4 bases, the J end by 6 bases, with 11 bases between. The CDR3 totals 12 residues. Germline V gene sequence: CDR1 GTSNPN, CDR2 SVGIG (reference sequence). CDR3 nucleotides: TGTGCCTGGAAGCCGGAGAGGGATACGCAGTATTTT. It translates to CAWKPERDTQYF.

The chain uses TRBV6-1 and TRBJ1-5; weak D call: TRBD1 (5 bases). The V gene lost 2 bases and the J gene lost 4 bases, with 15 bases spanning the gap. The CDR3 has 16 amino acids. Germline lookup yields CDR1 MNHNS and CDR2 SASEGT. CDR3 DNA sequence: TGTGCCAGCAGTGAAAGCCAGGGCTTTTGGAATCAGCCCCAGCATTTT. Residues: CASSESQGFWNQPQHF.

V is TRBV11-2 and J is TRBJ2-7; D gene ambiguous. CDR1 is SGHAT and CDR2 is FQNNGV in the germline V gene. Trimming pared 4 bases from V and 0 bases from J, leaving 7 bases between. The CDR3 covers 13 residues. The DNA of the CDR3 is TGTGCCAGCAGCTACACCGTCTCCTACGAGCAGTACTTC. As protein: CASSYTVSYEQYF.

V usage is TRBV5-1 and J usage is TRBJ2-7; 10 positions agree with TRBD1. This CDR3 has 15 amino acids. Germline values: CDR1 SGHRS, CDR2 YFSETQ. Trimming removed 4 bases from V and 5 bases from J; junction bases left unmatched: 9. This CDR3 is CASSGRQGANNEQYF. The CDR3 coding sequence is TGCGCCAGCAGCGGAAGACAGGGGGCGAACAACGAGCAGTACTTC. Variable domain in full (rest from reference TRBV5-1 and TRBJ2-7): KAGVTQTPRYLIKTRGQQVTLSCSPISGHRSVSWYQQTPGQGLQFLFEYFSETQRNKGNFPGRFSGRQFSNSRSEMNVSTLELGDSALYLCASSGRQGANNEQYFGPGTRLTVT.

On this clone: The sample contains more than one DNA sequence encoding this CDR3. The rearrangement joins TRBV7-3 to TRBJ1-1; D may be TRBD1 (5 bases). CDR1 and CDR2 (germline): SGHTA, FQGTGA. The CDR3 extends over 13 amino acids. V lost 2 bases to trimming and J lost 1 base, with 5 bases between them. The CDR3 sequence is CASSLGQNTEAFF. Written as DNA, the CDR3 is TGTGCCAGCAGCTTAGGACAGAACACTGAAGCTTTCTTT.

The chain combines TRBV30 with TRBJ1-1; D gene uncertain. V was pared by 2 bases and J by 6 bases, with 7 bases between. CDR3 length: 11 amino acids. CDR1 is GTSNPN and CDR2 is SVGIG in the germline V gene (reference sequence). Here the CDR3 DNA reads TGTGCCTGGAGTTGGAGGTCTGAAGCTTTCTTT. Amino acids: CAWSWRSEAFF.

The chain has TRBV5-5 and TRBJ2-5; 9 positions agree with TRBD1. The V gene's germline CDR1 is SGHKS and CDR2 YYEKEE (reference sequence). J gave up 5 bases and V 6 bases, and 8 bases lay outside the gene matches. The CDR3 contains 14 residues. The CDR3 DNA reads TGTGCCAGCAACCCGGGACAGGGAGGGGAGACCCAGTACTTC. It codes for CASNPGQGGETQYF.